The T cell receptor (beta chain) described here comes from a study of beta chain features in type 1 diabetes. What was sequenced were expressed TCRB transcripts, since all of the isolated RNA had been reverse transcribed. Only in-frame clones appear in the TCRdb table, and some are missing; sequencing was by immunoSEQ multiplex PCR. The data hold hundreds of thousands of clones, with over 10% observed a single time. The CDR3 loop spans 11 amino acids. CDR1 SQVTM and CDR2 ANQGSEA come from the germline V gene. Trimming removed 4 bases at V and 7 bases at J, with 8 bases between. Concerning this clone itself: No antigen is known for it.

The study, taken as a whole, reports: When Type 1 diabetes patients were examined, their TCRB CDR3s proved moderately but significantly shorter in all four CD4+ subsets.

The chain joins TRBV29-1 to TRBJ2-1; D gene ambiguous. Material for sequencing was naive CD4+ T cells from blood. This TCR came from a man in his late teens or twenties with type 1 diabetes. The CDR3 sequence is CSVGNINEQFF. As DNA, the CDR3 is TGCAGCGTTGGAAATATTAATGAGCAGTTCTTC.